The following is a T cell receptor (beta chain) sequence with its context. Its antigen is as yet unknown. This sample stems from a study of a mutant IDH1 vaccine in newly diagnosed glioma. Overall study: Earlier treatment was radiotherapy, temozolomide, or both, with most getting both. The study, taken as a whole, reports: Pseudoprogression apparently tracked independently of changes in top peripheral T cell clonotypes.

Time point given: week 47, end of study. Vaccination comprised doses that each held 300 ug of mutant IDH1 20-mer peptide, plus topical imiquimod. The study gave patients eight vaccinations in weeks 1, 3, 5, 7, 11, 15, 19, 23. The assay was immunoSEQ multiplex PCR, and TCRdb's table has in-frame clones only and misses some. The sample yields about 94,000 clones, 85% to 90% seen once. CDR3 length: 15 residues. The V end was cut by 7 bases, the J end by 0 bases, with 12 bases between. Germline assignment: CDR1 MNHEY and CDR2 SMNVEV (reference sequence). This clonotype was obtained from a woman in her 50s with glioma. This sequence joins TRBV27 and TRBJ1-4; D ambiguous. The starting material was PBMCs, obtained from a glioma patient whose treatment included an IDH1 peptide vaccine. CDR3 bases: TGTGCCAGCATGCTAAGGGTTGCAACTAATGAAAAACTGTTTTTT. This encodes CASMLRVATNEKLFF.